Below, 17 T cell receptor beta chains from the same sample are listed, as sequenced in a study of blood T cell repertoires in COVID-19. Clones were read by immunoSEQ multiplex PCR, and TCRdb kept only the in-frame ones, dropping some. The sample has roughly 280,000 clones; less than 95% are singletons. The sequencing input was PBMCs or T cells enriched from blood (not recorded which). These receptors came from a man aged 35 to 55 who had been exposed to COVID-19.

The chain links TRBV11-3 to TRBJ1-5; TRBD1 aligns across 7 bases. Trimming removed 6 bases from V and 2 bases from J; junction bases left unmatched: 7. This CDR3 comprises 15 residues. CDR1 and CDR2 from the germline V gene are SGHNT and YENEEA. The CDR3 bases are TGTGCCAGCAGTTCCGACAGGGAGGGCAATCAGCCCCAGCATTTT. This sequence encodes CASSSDREGNQPQHF.

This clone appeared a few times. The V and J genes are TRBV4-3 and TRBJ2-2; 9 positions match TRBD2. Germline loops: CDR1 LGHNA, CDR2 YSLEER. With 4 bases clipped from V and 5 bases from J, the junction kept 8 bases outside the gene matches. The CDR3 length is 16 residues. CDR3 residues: CASSPRTTSGTGELFF. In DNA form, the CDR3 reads TGCGCCAGCAGCCCCAGAACGACTAGCGGTACCGGGGAGCTGTTTTTT.

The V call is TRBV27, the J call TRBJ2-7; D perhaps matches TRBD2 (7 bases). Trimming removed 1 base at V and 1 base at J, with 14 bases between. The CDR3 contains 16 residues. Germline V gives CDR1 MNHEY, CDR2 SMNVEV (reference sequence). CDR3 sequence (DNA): TGTGCCAGCAGTTTATTCGCGGGGGCACCGTCCTACGAGCAGTACTTC. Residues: CASSLFAGAPSYEQYF.

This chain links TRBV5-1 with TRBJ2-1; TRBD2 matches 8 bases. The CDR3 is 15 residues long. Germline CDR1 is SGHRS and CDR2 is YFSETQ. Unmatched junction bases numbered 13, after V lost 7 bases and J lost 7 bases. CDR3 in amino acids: CASSPGTRLGNEQFF. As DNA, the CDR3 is TGCGCCAGCTCACCTGGGACTAGATTGGGGAATGAGCAGTTCTTC. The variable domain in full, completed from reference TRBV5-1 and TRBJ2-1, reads KAGVTQTPRYLIKTRGQQVTLSCSPISGHRSVSWYQQTPGQGLQFLFEYFSETQRNKGNFPGRFSGRQFSNSRSEMNVSTLELGDSALYLCASSPGTRLGNEQFFGPGTRLTVL.

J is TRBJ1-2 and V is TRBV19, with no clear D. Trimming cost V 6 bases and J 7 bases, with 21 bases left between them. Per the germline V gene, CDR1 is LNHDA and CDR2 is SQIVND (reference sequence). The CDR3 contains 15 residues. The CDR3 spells CASRTVAGSGFGYTF. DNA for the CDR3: TGTGCCAGTAGGACGGTTGCGGGTTCTGGCTTTGGCTACACCTTC.

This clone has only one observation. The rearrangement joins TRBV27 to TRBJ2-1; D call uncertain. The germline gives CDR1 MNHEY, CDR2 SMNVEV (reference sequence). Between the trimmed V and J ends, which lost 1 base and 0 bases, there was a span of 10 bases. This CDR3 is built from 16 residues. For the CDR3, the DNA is TGTGCCAGCAGTTTATATGGCGGAAGCTCCTACAATGAGCAGTTCTTC. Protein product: CASSLYGGSSYNEQFF.

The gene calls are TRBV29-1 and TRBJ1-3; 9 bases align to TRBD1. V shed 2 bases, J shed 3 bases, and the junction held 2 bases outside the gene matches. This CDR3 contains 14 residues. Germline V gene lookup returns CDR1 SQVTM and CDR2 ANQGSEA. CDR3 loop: CSVETGGSGNTIYF. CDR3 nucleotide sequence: TGCAGCGTTGAAACAGGGGGCAGTGGAAACACCATATATTTT.

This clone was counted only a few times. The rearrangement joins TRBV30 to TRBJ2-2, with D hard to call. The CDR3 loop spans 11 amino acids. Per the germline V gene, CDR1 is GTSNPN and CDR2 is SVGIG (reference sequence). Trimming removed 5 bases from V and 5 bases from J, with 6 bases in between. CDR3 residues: CAWSQTGELFF. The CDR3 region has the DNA TGTGCCTGGTCGCAGACCGGGGAGCTGTTTTTT.

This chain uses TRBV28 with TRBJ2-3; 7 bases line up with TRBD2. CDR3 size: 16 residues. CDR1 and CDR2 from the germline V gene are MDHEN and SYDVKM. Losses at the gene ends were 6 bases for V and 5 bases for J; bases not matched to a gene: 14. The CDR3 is CASRGGVDLAVDTQYF. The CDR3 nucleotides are TGTGCCAGCAGGGGGGGGGTAGATCTAGCAGTAGATACGCAGTATTTT.

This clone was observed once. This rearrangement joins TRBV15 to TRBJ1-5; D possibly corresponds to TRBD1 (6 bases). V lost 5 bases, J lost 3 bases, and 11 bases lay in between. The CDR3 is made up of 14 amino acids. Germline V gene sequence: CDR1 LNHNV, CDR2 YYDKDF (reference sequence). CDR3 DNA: TGTGCCACCAGCCTCAACAGGGACAATCAGCCCCAGCATTTT. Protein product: CATSLNRDNQPQHF.

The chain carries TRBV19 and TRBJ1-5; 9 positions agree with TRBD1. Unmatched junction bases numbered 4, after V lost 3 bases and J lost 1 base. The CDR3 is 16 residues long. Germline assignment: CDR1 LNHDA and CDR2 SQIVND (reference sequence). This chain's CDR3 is CASSMQGQGSNQPQHF. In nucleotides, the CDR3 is TGTGCCAGTAGTATGCAGGGACAGGGCAGCAATCAGCCCCAGCATTTT.

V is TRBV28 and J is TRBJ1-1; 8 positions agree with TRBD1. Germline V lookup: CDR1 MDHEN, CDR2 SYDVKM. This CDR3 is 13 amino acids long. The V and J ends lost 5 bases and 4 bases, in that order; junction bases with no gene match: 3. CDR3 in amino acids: CASSRTGGTEAFF. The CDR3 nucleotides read TGTGCCAGCAGTCGTACAGGGGGCACTGAAGCTTTCTTT.

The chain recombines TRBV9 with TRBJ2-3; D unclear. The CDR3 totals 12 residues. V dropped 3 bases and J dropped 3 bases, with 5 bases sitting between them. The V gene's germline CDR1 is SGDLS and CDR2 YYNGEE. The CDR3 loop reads CASSDRTDTQYF. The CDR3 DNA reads TGTGCCAGCAGCGACAGAACAGATACGCAGTATTTT.

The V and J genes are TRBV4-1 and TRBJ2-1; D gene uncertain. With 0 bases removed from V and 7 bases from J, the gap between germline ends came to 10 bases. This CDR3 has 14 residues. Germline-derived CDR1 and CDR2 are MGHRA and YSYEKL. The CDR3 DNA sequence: TGCGCCAGCAGCCAAGAGAGACAATCTAATGAGCAGTTCTTC. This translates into CASSQERQSNEQFF.

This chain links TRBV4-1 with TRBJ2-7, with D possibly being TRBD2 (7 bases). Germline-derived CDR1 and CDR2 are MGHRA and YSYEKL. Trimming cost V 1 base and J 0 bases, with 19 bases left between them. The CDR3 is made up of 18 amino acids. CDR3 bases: TGCGCCAGCAGCCAAGGTTGGATGGGGGCTAGCGGCTCCTACGAGCAGTACTTC. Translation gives CASSQGWMGASGSYEQYF.

The CDR3 nucleotides read TGTGCCAGCAGTTTCAGGGGGCCACCCCACGAGCAGTACTTC. Its translation is CASSFRGPPHEQYF. V usage is TRBV27 and J usage is TRBJ2-7, with 8 bases matching TRBD1. V lost 3 bases, J lost 5 bases, and 6 bases stayed unmatched. The CDR3 is 14 residues long. Germline loops: CDR1 MNHEY, CDR2 SMNVEV (reference sequence).

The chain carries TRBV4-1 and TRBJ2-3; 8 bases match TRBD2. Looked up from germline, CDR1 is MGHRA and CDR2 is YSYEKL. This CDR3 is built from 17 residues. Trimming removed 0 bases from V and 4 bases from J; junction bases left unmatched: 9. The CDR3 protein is CASSQDRTGGWADTQYF. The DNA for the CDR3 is TGCGCCAGCAGCCAAGATCGGACGGGAGGGTGGGCAGATACGCAGTATTTT.